This record concerns one T cell receptor beta chain sequence. Germline CDR1 MNHEY, CDR2 SMNVEV (reference sequence). V gave up 7 bases and J gave up 3 bases, with 13 bases separating them. The CDR3 is 13 residues long. This record belongs to a study of blood T cell repertoires in COVID-19. Study as a whole: Collection of acute and convalescent COVID-19 samples took place in the United States, Italy and Spain. PBMCs, B-cell-depleted T cells, or T cells were the source of the cDNA or gDNA that made up the material.

One Seattle source followed patients from active infection through their disease course. Authors' processing steps: Nucleated cell number was recorded as an estimate derived from reference gene primer amplification. The method was immunoSEQ multiplex PCR; TCRdb's version includes in-frame clones alone and lacks a portion of them. V and J calls and clone size are as listed in that table; D and trimming were resolved from the DNA. Among approximately 180,000 clones listed, about 85% were seen once. The chain recombines TRBV27 with TRBJ2-7, with D possibly TRBD1 on 5 matching bases. Material: peripheral blood. The receptor was derived from a person aged 65 to 85 with COVID-19, enrolled during active disease. The CDR3 reads CASKGQGLYEQYF. The CDR3 bases are TGTGCCAGCAAGGGGCAGGGCCTCTACGAGCAGTACTTC.